This TCR beta chain is drawn from a study of shared clonotypes between healthy human individuals. The data were produced by immunoSEQ multiplex PCR, yet TCRdb's version contains in-frame clones alone and is incomplete. Of more than 2 million clones in the sample, around 95% were seen once. V was shortened by 5 bases and J by 4 bases, with 14 bases between the two germline ends. The CDR3 covers 14 residues. CDR1 is SGHTA and CDR2 is FQGNSA in the germline V gene. The receptor's source is a man younger than 35 in good health. This chain joins TRBV7-2 and TRBJ1-1, with D possibly matching TRBD1 (5 bases). The sequenced material came from naive CD4+ T cells sorted from blood. Subset of the sample: CD45RA+ positively selected. The CDR3 DNA sequence: TGTGCCAGCAGCCTGGGGGATGTGGCCACTGAAGCTTTCTTT. Translation: CASSLGDVATEAFF.